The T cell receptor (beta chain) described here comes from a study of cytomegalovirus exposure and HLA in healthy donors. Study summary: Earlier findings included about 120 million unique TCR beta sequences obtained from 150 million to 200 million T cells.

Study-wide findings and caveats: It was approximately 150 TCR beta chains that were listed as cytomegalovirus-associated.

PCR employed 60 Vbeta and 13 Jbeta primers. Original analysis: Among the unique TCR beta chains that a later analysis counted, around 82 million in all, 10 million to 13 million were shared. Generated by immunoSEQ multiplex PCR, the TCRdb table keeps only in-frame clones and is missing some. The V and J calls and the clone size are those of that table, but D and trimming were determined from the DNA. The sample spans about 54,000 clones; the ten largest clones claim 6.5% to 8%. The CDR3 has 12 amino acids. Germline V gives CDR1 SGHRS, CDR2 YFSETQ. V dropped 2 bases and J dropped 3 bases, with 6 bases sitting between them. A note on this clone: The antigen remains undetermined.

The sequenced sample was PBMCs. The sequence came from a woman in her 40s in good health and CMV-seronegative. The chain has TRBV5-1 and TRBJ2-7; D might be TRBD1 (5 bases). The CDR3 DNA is TGCGCCAGCAGCTTTAGGGGCTACGAGCAGTACTTC. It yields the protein CASSFRGYEQYF.